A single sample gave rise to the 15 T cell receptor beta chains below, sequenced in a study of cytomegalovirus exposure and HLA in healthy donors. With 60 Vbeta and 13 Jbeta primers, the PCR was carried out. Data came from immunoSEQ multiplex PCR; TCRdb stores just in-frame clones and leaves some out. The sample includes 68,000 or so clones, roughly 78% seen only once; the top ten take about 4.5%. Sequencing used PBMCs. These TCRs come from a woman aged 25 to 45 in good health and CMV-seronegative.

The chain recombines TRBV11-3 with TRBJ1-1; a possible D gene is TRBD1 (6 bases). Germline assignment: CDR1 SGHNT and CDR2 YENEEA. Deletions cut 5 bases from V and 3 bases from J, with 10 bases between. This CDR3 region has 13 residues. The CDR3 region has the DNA TGTGCCAGCAGCAAGGGGGGGCACACTGAAGCTTTCTTT. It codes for CASSKGGHTEAFF.

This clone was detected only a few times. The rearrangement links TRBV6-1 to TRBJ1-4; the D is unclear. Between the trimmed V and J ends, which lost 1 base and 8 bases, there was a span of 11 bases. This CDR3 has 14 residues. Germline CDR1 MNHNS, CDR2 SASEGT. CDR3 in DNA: TGTGCCAGCAGTGAAGGGGGAGTCAAGGAAAAACTGTTTTTT. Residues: CASSEGGVKEKLFF.

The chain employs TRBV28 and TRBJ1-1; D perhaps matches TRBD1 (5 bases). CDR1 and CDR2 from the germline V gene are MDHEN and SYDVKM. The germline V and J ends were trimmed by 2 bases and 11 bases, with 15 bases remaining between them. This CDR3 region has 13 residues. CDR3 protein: CASSLNYGGGAFF. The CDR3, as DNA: TGTGCCAGCAGTTTAAACTATGGGGGAGGGGCTTTCTTT.

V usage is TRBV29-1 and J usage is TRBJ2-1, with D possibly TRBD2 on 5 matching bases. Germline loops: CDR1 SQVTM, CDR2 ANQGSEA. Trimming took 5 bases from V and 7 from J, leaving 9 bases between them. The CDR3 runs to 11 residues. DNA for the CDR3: TGCAGCGTTCTGCGGGTTAATGAGCAGTTCTTC. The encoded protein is CSVLRVNEQFF.

The CDR3 here is CATRPGPSNQPQHF. For the CDR3, the DNA is TGTGCCACCAGGCCGGGTCCGAGCAATCAGCCCCAGCATTTT. V usage is TRBV6-1 and J usage is TRBJ1-5; D gene ambiguous. Trimming left V 10 bases short and J 1 base short, with 14 bases between. Germline assignment: CDR1 MNHNS and CDR2 SASEGT. This CDR3 is 14 amino acids long.

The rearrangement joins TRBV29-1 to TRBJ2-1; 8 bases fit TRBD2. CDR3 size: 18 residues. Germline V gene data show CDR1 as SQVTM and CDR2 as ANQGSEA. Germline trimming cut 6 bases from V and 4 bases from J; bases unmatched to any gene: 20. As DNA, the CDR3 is TGCAGCGTCCAAGCCAAACCCCGGACTAGCTTTCTTTACAATGAGCAGTTCTTC. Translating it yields CSVQAKPRTSFLYNEQFF.

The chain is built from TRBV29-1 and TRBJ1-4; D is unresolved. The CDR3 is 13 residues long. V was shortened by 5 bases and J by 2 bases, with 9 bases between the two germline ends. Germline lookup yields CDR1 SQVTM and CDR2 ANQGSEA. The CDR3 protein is CSVKARTNEKLFF. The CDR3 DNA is TGCAGCGTTAAGGCCAGGACTAATGAAAAACTGTTTTTT.

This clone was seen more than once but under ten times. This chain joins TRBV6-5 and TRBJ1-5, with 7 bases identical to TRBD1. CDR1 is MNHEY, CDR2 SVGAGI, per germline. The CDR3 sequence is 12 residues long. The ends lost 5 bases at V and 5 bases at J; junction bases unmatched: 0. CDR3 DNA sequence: TGTGCCAGCAGTACAGGGGATCAGCCCCAGCATTTT. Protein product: CASSTGDQPQHF.

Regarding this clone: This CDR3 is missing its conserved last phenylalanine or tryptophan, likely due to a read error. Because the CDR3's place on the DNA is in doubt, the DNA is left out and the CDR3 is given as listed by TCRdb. CDR3 residues: CASSESGSGGYRI. The chain carries TRBV25-1 and TRBJ1-2; the table's D gene call, TRBD1, was not cross checked with the DNA. The CDR3 spans 13 residues, counting both ends. CDR1 MGHDK and CDR2 SYGVNS come from the germline V gene.

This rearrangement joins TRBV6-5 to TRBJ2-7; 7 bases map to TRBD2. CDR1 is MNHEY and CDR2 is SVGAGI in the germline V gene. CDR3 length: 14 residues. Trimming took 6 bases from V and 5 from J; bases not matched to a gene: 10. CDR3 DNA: TGTGCCAGCAGCCGGACCCGGGGGAGGGACGAGCAGTACTTC. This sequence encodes CASSRTRGRDEQYF.

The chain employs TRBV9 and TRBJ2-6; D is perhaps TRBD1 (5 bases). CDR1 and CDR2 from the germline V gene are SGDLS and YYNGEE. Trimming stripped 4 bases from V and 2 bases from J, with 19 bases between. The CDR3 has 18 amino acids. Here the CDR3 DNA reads TGTGCCAGCAGCCCTGTGCACAGGCTACGGGCTGGGGCCAACGTCCTGACTTTC. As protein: CASSPVHRLRAGANVLTF. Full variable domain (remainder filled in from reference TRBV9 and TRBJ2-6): DSGVTQTPKHLITATGQRVTLRCSPRSGDLSVYWYQQSLDQGLQFLIQYYNGEERAKGNILERFSAQQFPDLHSELNLSSLELGDSALYFCASSPVHRLRAGANVLTFGAGSRLTVL.

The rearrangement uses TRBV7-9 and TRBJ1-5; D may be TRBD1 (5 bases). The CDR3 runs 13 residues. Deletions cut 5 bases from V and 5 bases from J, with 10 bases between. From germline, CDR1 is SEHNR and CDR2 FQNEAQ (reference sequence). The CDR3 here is CASSLTEDQPQHF. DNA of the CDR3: TGTGCCAGCAGCCTGACAGAGGATCAGCCCCAGCATTTT.

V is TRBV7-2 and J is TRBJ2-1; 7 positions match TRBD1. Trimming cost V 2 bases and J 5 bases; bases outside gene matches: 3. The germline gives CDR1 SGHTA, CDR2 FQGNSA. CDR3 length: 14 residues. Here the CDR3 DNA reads TGTGCCAGCAGCTTATGGGACAGAGACAATGAGCAGTTCTTC. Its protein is CASSLWDRDNEQFF.

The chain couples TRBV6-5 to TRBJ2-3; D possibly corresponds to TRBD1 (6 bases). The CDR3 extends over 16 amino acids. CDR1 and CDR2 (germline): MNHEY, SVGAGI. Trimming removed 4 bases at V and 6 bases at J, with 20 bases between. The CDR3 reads CASSSIQGRVGDTQYF. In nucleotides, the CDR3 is TGTGCCAGCAGTTCGATACAGGGTAGGGTCGGCGATACGCAGTATTTT.

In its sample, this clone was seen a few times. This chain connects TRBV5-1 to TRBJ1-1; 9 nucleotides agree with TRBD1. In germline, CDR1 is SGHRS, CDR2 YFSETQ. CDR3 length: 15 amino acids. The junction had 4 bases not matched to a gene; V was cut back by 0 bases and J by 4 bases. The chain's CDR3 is CASSLEGQGGTEAFF. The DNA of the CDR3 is TGCGCCAGCAGCTTGGAGGGACAGGGAGGCACTGAAGCTTTCTTT.